These 6 T cell receptor beta chains were sequenced from one sample in a study of cytomegalovirus exposure and HLA in healthy donors. It was with 60 Vbeta and 13 Jbeta primers that the PCR ran. Produced via immunoSEQ multiplex PCR; TCRdb's table is partial and in-frame only. Altogether about 140,000 clones are present, approximately 82% being singletons, with the ten largest covering 1.5% to 2%. The sample consisted of PBMCs. The receptors derive from a woman aged 40 to 50 in good health and CMV-seronegative.

J is TRBJ2-2 and V is TRBV7-8; 7 bases agree with TRBD2. CDR1 is SGHVS, CDR2 FQNEAQ, per germline. Trimming at V came to 8 bases and at J to 7 bases, leaving 10 bases not matched to a gene. This CDR3 spans 14 amino acids. The CDR3 protein is CASGSGTRRGELFF. In DNA form, the CDR3 reads TGTGCCAGCGGAAGCGGGACCCGGCGCGGGGAGCTGTTTTTT.

The V call is TRBV7-9, the J call TRBJ2-5; tentatively, D is TRBD1 (6 bases). The end of the DNA is better explained by TRBJ2-7, so the J call may be wrong. The CDR3 extends over 14 amino acids. Germline lookup yields CDR1 SEHNR and CDR2 FQNEAQ (reference sequence). Here the CDR3 reads CASSLGTAHYEQYF. The CDR3 DNA sequence: TGTGCCAGCAGCTTAGGGACAGCCCACTACGAGCAGTACTTC.

The chain is built from TRBV18 and TRBJ1-1; 7 positions agree with TRBD1. V shed 3 bases, J shed 3 bases, and the junction held 4 bases outside the gene matches. Germline V gives CDR1 KGHSH, CDR2 LQKENI. The length of the CDR3 is 14 residues. The DNA for the CDR3 is TGTGCCAGCTCACCGACAGGGTGGGACACTGAAGCTTTCTTT. This encodes CASSPTGWDTEAFF.

The chain has TRBV6-5 and TRBJ2-5, with 9 bases aligning to TRBD2. The J call may not be correct, given that the DNA end is closer to TRBJ2-7. Germline V gene data show CDR1 as MNHEY and CDR2 as SVGAGI. The CDR3 has 14 amino acids. Here the CDR3 reads CASRRGRATYEQYF. DNA for the CDR3: TGTGCCAGCCGCCGCGGGAGGGCAACCTACGAGCAGTACTTC.

The chain carries TRBV6-6 and TRBJ2-1; 8 nucleotides align to TRBD2. CDR1 MNHNY and CDR2 SVGAGI come from the germline V gene (reference sequence). With 6 bases clipped from V and 5 bases from J, the junction kept 9 bases outside the gene matches. This CDR3 is 15 amino acids long. The CDR3 loop is CASRIAGRVNNEQFF. The CDR3 bases are TGTGCCAGCAGAATAGCGGGAAGAGTTAACAATGAGCAGTTCTTC.

The J gene is TRBJ2-7, the V gene TRBV15, with 10 nucleotides matching TRBD2. Trimming cost V 1 base and J 2 bases; bases outside gene matches: 2. Germline V gene data show CDR1 as LNHNV and CDR2 as YYDKDF (reference sequence). The CDR3 is made up of 15 amino acids. DNA of the CDR3: TGTGCCACCAGCAGAGGACTAGCGGGTGCCTACGAGCAGTACTTC. Amino acids: CATSRGLAGAYEQYF. The full variable domain, with the rest looked up from reference TRBV15 and TRBJ2-7, is DAMVIQNPRYQVTQFGKPVTLSCSQTLNHNVMYWYQQKSSQAPKLLFHYYDKDFNNEADTPDNFQSRRPNTSFCFLDIRSPGLGDTAMYLCATSRGLAGAYEQYFGPGTRLTVT.